Given below is one T cell receptor beta chain in context. What it recognizes is unknown. The junction had 7 bases not matched to a gene; V was cut back by 0 bases and J by 0 bases. The CDR3 has 18 amino acids. From germline, CDR1 is SGHRS and CDR2 YFSETQ. This record comes from a study of somatic mutations in cytotoxic T cells in rheumatoid arthritis. On the study more broadly: Including V beta1+ cells that were sequenced for TCRB, some T-cell populations stained with V beta antibodies were flow-sorted at nearly 100% purity.

Separation of CD4+ and CD8+ cells was performed by positive magnetic bead selection, and purity was verified by flow cytometry. The assay was immunoSEQ multiplex PCR, and TCRdb's table has in-frame clones only and misses some. The sample lists more than 1,400 clones; approximately 80% were seen once. Findings and caveats of the study: Patients with rheumatoid arthritis, but not healthy controls, had CD8+ clonality that increased with age.

The sequencing input was CD8+ T cells sorted from blood. The chain is built from TRBV5-1 and TRBJ1-5; TRBD1 matches 9 bases. This TCR came from an adult with rheumatoid arthritis. The CDR3 sequence: CASSLGPGQGYSNQPQHF. CDR3 nucleotides: TGCGCCAGCAGCTTGGGCCCGGGACAGGGCTATAGCAATCAGCCCCAGCATTTT.